Detailed here is one TCR beta chain. The data are from a study of shared clonotypes between healthy human individuals. Study as a whole: The donors, two women and a few men, were aged 18 to 49.

The naive CD8 fraction comprised CD45RO-negative cells positively selected for CCR7 and excluded terminally differentiated effector memory CD45RA+ cells. Generated by immunoSEQ multiplex PCR, the TCRdb table keeps only in-frame clones and is missing some. The sample consists of about 1,900,000 clones, approximately 94% of them appearing once. The CDR3 has 16 residues. V lost 3 bases and J 0 bases, leaving 13 bases between the germline ends. In germline, CDR1 is MNHEY, CDR2 SMNVEV (reference sequence). Sequences were obtained from naive CD8+ T cells sorted from blood. This clonotype was obtained from a man aged 18 to 30 in good health. The chain couples TRBV27 to TRBJ2-3; D is undetermined. CDR3 sequence: CASSFSIVLSTDTQYF. In nucleotides, the CDR3 is TGTGCCAGCAGTTTTTCGATTGTGTTGAGCACAGATACGCAGTATTTT.